Included here is one TCR beta chain sequence, with context. Its antigen is still unknown. The material for each subset, its genomic DNA, was split evenly across several immunoSEQ plates. Profiling relied on immunoSEQ multiplex PCR, and the TCRdb table lists in-frame clones only, not all of them. The sample lists just over 2,000,000 clones; roughly 94% were seen once. The germline V gene encodes CDR1 SGHVS and CDR2 FNYEAQ. Trimming pared 1 base from V and 3 bases from J, leaving 7 bases between. This CDR3 is 14 amino acids long. The entry originates in a study of shared clonotypes between healthy human individuals. Study information: Three plates were used per donor for CD4 naive, three for CD4 memory, two for CD8 naive and one for CD8 memory. Study-level results: The generation probabilities recorded for non-shared clonotypes fell below those of clonotypes shared by all four donors.

CD45RO-negative, CCR7-selected cells formed the naive CD8 fraction, which excluded terminally differentiated effector memory CD45RA+ cells. The gene calls are TRBV7-6 and TRBJ2-1; weak D call: TRBD1 (5 bases). Sequences were obtained from naive CD8+ T cells sorted from blood. The receptor was derived from a man between 18 and 29 years old in good health. In DNA form, the CDR3 reads TGTGCCAGCAGCTTAGGGGGCGGCTACAATGAGCAGTTCTTC. It specifies CASSLGGGYNEQFF. The full variable domain, its missing parts supplied by reference TRBV7-6 and TRBJ2-1, is GAGVSQSPRYKVTKRGQDVALRCDPISGHVSLYWYRQALGQGPEFLTYFNYEAQQDKSGLPNDRFSAERPEGSISTLTIQRTEQRDSAMYRCASSLGGGYNEQFFGPGTRLTVL.